The present entry profiles one T cell receptor (beta chain) with its context. Seattle's enrolled individuals joined amid active infection and were then monitored longitudinally. This sample stems from a study of blood T cell repertoires in COVID-19. Study as a whole: Italy, Spain and the United States were the sources of the convalescent and acute COVID-19 samples. In each case, the material was cDNA or gDNA derived from T cells, B-cell-depleted T cells, or PBMCs.

In the authors' methods: Estimates of nucleated cell counts were drawn from the amplification of reference gene primers. TCRdb keeps only in-frame clones here, not all; method: immunoSEQ multiplex PCR. V and J calls and clone size are as listed in that table; D and trimming were resolved from the DNA. The sample carries hundreds of thousands of clones, less than 90% recorded once. Sample: peripheral blood. This clonotype originated in a woman in her 70s with COVID-19, enrolled during active disease.

Here the CDR3 DNA reads TGTGCCAGCAGCCAAGATCAAATCTACGAGCAGTACTTC. This gives the protein CASSQDQIYEQYF. This rearrangement joins TRBV14 to TRBJ2-7; D remains unclear. Trimming shortened V by 0 bases and J by 3 bases, and 6 bases separated the two germline ends. This CDR3 contains 13 residues. Germline V gene lookup returns CDR1 SGHDN and CDR2 FVKESK.